This is a list of T cell receptor beta chains from one sample in a study of T cells after yellow fever vaccination. One entry per CDR3 protein, called by TCRdb with MiXCR from the 5' RACE reads. The sample gives roughly 500,000 distinct CDR3 sequences, about 19% of which show up once; approximately 15% is in the top ten. Sequencing was performed on PBMCs, taken 15 days after the yellow fever booster vaccination. The receptors were gathered from a man in his thirties or forties who received the YFV17D yellow fever vaccine. The CDR3 runs from the conserved cysteine through the conserved F or W. D genes are given only for firm matches. Clone size is shown for a subset of rows, as once, few, many or a class of expanded clone.

V gene: TRBV20-1; J gene: TRBJ2-7; D gene: NA; clone size: NA; CDR3 protein: CSARDSSSYEQYF; CDR3 DNA: TGCAGTGCTAGGGACTCCAGCTCCTACGAGCAGTACTTC
V gene: TRBV5-4; J gene: TRBJ2-1; D gene: TRBD2; clone size: NA; CDR3 protein: CASLGLHGDNEQFF; CDR3 DNA: TGTGCCAGCTTGGGACTACATGGGGACAATGAGCAGTTCTTC
V gene: TRBV27; J gene: TRBJ2-1; D gene: NA; clone size: NA; CDR3 protein: CASSYLSMYNEQFF; CDR3 DNA: TGTGCCAGCAGTTACCTCAGCATGTACAATGAGCAGTTCTTC
V gene: TRBV12-3/TRBV12-4; J gene: TRBJ2-2; D gene: NA; clone size: few; CDR3 protein: CASTLGLNTGELFF; CDR3 DNA: TGTGCCAGCACCCTGGGGCTTAACACCGGGGAGCTGTTTTTT
V gene: TRBV7-3; J gene: TRBJ2-7; D gene: TRBD1; clone size: few; CDR3 protein: CASSPYGQGEQYF; CDR3 DNA: TGTGCCAGCAGCCCGTACGGACAGGGCGAGCAGTACTTC
V gene: TRBV12-3/TRBV12-4; J gene: TRBJ2-2; D gene: TRBD2; clone size: NA; CDR3 protein: CASRTSGRKDTGELFF; CDR3 DNA: TGTGCCAGCAGAACTAGCGGGAGAAAGGACACCGGGGAGCTGTTTTTT
V gene: TRBV6-1; J gene: TRBJ2-3; D gene: NA; clone size: NA; CDR3 protein: CASSAQRLSGGTDTQYF; CDR3 DNA: TGTGCCAGCAGTGCACAACGACTAAGCGGAGGCACAGATACGCAGTATTTT
V gene: TRBV9; J gene: TRBJ2-1; D gene: NA; clone size: NA; CDR3 protein: CASSMDSFGNEQFF; CDR3 DNA: TGTGCCAGCAGCATGGACTCCTTTGGGAATGAGCAGTTCTTC
V gene: TRBV6-2/TRBV6-3; J gene: TRBJ2-6; D gene: NA; clone size: NA; CDR3 protein: CASSYPSGQGIGGANVLTF; CDR3 DNA: TGTGCCAGCAGTTACCCCTCCGGCCAGGGGATCGGTGGGGCCAACGTCCTGACTTTC
V gene: TRBV20-1; J gene: TRBJ2-2; D gene: TRBD1; clone size: NA; CDR3 protein: CSARTGTANTGELFF; CDR3 DNA: TGCAGTGCTAGGACCGGGACAGCGAACACCGGGGAGCTGTTTTTT
V gene: TRBV11-2; J gene: TRBJ2-5; D gene: NA; clone size: NA; CDR3 protein: CASSLGVDRRQETQYF; CDR3 DNA: TGTGCCAGCAGCTTAGGGGTAGACAGGCGTCAAGAGACCCAGTACTTC
V gene: TRBV21-1; J gene: TRBJ2-5; D gene: NA; clone size: NA; CDR3 protein: CASSKGRDRTVQETQYF; CDR3 DNA: TGTGCCAGCAGCAAAGGAAGGGACAGGACCGTTCAAGAGACCCAGTACTTC
V gene: TRBV20-1; J gene: TRBJ2-2; D gene: NA; clone size: few; CDR3 protein: CSAISRGELFF; CDR3 DNA: TGCAGTGCTATTAGCAGAGGGGAGCTGTTTTTT
V gene: TRBV11-2; J gene: TRBJ2-2; D gene: NA; clone size: few; CDR3 protein: CASSPDFSGELFF; CDR3 DNA: TGTGCCAGCAGCCCGGACTTCTCAGGGGAGCTGTTTTTT
V gene: TRBV20-1; J gene: TRBJ2-1; D gene: TRBD2; clone size: few; CDR3 protein: CSLGPQAGGGTYEQFF; CDR3 DNA: TGCAGTTTGGGACCACAAGCGGGAGGGGGGACCTATGAGCAGTTCTTC
V gene: TRBV2; J gene: TRBJ2-1; D gene: TRBD2; clone size: NA; CDR3 protein: CASSDYLGLAGGNEQFF; CDR3 DNA: TGTGCCAGCAGTGATTATCTGGGACTAGCGGGAGGGAATGAGCAGTTCTTC
V gene: TRBV12-3/TRBV12-4; J gene: TRBJ2-2; D gene: TRBD2; clone size: NA; CDR3 protein: CASSPGTSAGELFF; CDR3 DNA: TGTGCCAGCAGTCCCGGGACTAGCGCCGGGGAGCTGTTTTTT
V gene: TRBV7-7; J gene: TRBJ1-1; D gene: TRBD1; clone size: few; CDR3 protein: CASSGSRDRDGVAFF; CDR3 DNA: TGTGCTAGCAGCGGCAGCCGGGACAGGGATGGGGTAGCTTTCTTT
V gene: TRBV29-1; J gene: TRBJ2-5; D gene: NA; clone size: once; CDR3 protein: CSVEEGQETQYF; CDR3 DNA: TGCAGCGTTGAAGAAGGCCAAGAGACCCAGTACTTC
V gene: TRBV6-5; J gene: TRBJ1-3; D gene: NA; clone size: NA; CDR3 protein: CASSYIGFGTIYF; CDR3 DNA: TGTGCCAGCAGTTACATTGGGTTTGGCACCATATATTTT
V gene: TRBV2; J gene: TRBJ2-7; D gene: NA; clone size: few; CDR3 protein: CASTTAGSEQYF; CDR3 DNA: TGTGCCAGCACAACGGCAGGGTCCGAGCAGTACTTC
V gene: TRBV2; J gene: TRBJ2-7; D gene: TRBD1; clone size: few; CDR3 protein: CASRDRDRGSEQYF; CDR3 DNA: TGTGCCAGCAGGGACCGGGACAGGGGATCCGAGCAGTACTTC
V gene: TRBV3-1; J gene: TRBJ1-5; D gene: TRBD1; clone size: NA; CDR3 protein: CASSQDVAGTGDQPQHF; CDR3 DNA: TGTGCCAGCAGCCAAGATGTAGCCGGGACAGGGGATCAGCCCCAGCATTTT
V gene: TRBV20-1; J gene: TRBJ2-5; D gene: TRBD2; clone size: few; CDR3 protein: CSARDPSLAGGAETQYF; CDR3 DNA: TGCAGTGCTAGAGATCCGTCCTTAGCGGGAGGTGCGGAGACCCAGTACTTC
V gene: TRBV11-1; J gene: TRBJ2-1; D gene: TRBD2; clone size: NA; CDR3 protein: CASSLAPGLAGAYNEQFF; CDR3 DNA: TGTGCCAGCAGCTTAGCACCGGGACTAGCGGGCGCTTACAATGAGCAGTTCTTC
V gene: TRBV20-1; J gene: TRBJ1-1; D gene: NA; clone size: NA; CDR3 protein: CSARDRTLNTEAFF; CDR3 DNA: TGCAGTGCTAGAGATAGAACACTGAACACTGAAGCTTTCTTT
V gene: TRBV24-1; J gene: TRBJ2-1; D gene: NA; clone size: NA; CDR3 protein: CATSDLGGEQFF; CDR3 DNA: TGTGCCACCAGTGACCTCGGTGGTGAGCAGTTCTTC
V gene: TRBV9; J gene: TRBJ2-3; D gene: TRBD2; clone size: NA; CDR3 protein: CASSVGTSGGTDTQYF; CDR3 DNA: TGTGCCAGCAGCGTAGGGACTAGCGGAGGCACAGATACGCAGTATTTT
V gene: TRBV15; J gene: TRBJ2-3; D gene: NA; clone size: NA; CDR3 protein: CATRKGHGGGTDTQYF; CDR3 DNA: TGTGCCACCAGGAAAGGGCACGGAGGGGGCACAGATACGCAGTATTTT
V gene: TRBV20-1; J gene: TRBJ1-5; D gene: TRBD1; clone size: many; CDR3 protein: CSATKDRGLGQPQHF; CDR3 DNA: TGCAGTGCTACAAAAGACAGGGGATTGGGGCAGCCCCAGCATTTT
V gene: TRBV3-1; J gene: TRBJ2-3; D gene: NA; clone size: NA; CDR3 protein: CASSQGLPAWGREGDTQYF; CDR3 DNA: TGTGCCAGCAGCCAAGGTCTGCCAGCCTGGGGGCGGGAAGGAGATACGCAGTATTTT